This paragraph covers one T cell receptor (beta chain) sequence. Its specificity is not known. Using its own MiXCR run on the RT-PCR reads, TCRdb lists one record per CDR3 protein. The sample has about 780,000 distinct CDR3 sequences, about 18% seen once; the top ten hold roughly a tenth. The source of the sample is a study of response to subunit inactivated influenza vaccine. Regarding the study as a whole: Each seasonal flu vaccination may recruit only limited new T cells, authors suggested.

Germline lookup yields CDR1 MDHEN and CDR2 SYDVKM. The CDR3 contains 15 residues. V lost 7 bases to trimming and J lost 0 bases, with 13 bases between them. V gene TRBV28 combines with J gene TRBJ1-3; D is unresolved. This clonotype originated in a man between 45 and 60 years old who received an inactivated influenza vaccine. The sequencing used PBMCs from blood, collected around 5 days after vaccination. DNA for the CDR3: TGTGCCAGCAAACCGTTACGAACCTCTGGAAACACCATATATTTT. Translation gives CASKPLRTSGNTIYF.